This T cell receptor beta chain was obtained from a study of blood T cells in healthy people across ages. Regarding the study as a whole: Unknown CMV status may confound age-related changes in expanded clones. The study found more naive CD4+ cells and higher diversity in long-lived than aged donors. No conclusive comparison of naive versus antigen-experienced cells was possible with unsorted PBMCs.

This CDR3 is built from 15 residues. V was shortened by 1 base and J by 1 base, with 11 bases between the two germline ends. Germline CDR1 and CDR2: SGHRS and YFSETQ. This clonotype was counted at least ten times. Its cognate antigen is unknown. The use of a sample-barcoded 5' primer and a J-beta primer mix characterized a second PCR of 7 to 11 cycles. Each cDNA molecule carried a tag from a template-switch adaptor that contained 12 random nucleotides. TCRdb ran MiXCR on the 5' RACE reads and lists one entry per CDR3 protein. The data contain about 1,500,000 distinct CDR3 sequences, roughly 30% of them singletons.

The genes are TRBV5-1 and TRBJ1-2, with a possible D match to TRBD1 (6 bases). This clonotype originated in a woman between 25 and 40 years old in good health. Specimen: blood. CDR3 in DNA: TGCGCCAGCAGCTTGACGGGGGCCAGTAACTATGGCTACACCTTC. Its translation is CASSLTGASNYGYTF.